The subject of this entry is one TCR beta chain. The record originates from a study of blood T cells in healthy people across ages. Trimming pared 3 bases from V and 4 bases from J, leaving 4 bases between. The CDR3 runs to 11 residues. The germline V gene encodes CDR1 GTSNPN and CDR2 SVGIG (reference sequence). Primed by a sample-barcoded 5' primer and a J-beta primer mix, a second PCR proceeded for about 6 to 11 cycles. A template-switch adaptor that had 12 random nucleotides put a tag on each cDNA molecule. TCRdb fed the 5' RACE reads into MiXCR, producing one record per CDR3 protein. Here the sample spans approximately 900,000 distinct CDR3 sequences, 29% being singletons. Isolation recovered at least 6 million PBMCs from every sample. These data were also reused for a study on T cells of mothers and their children. According to that study: Samples were provided by three healthy Caucasian mothers and their six children. The data showed no persistent microchimeric T cell clones.

Input material: blood. This clonotype was sampled from a middle-aged woman in good health. The rearrangement joins TRBV30 to TRBJ2-1; D remains ambiguous. CDR3 bases: TGTGCCTGGAGCGATTACAATGAGCAGTTCTTC. Residues: CAWSDYNEQFF.